This T cell receptor beta chain was observed in a study of blood T cells in healthy people across ages (dated by TCRdb to the mid-2010s). Notes on the research overall: In model experiments, roughly one uniquely barcoded TCR beta cDNA molecule per two T cells was captured by template switching. The donors were divided into four age groups: young (average roughly 15 years), middle-aged (around 37), aged (about 60) and long-lived (more than 75). To track age-related changes in TCR beta repertoire diversity, the study relied on deep sequencing normalized with unique cDNA molecular identifiers. The study analyzed two additional independent replicas of 1 million unique cDNA reads from the same blood draw for two donors, one aged 18 to 29 and one aged 80 or older. To avoid experimental bias, donors of different ages were randomly spread across the sequencing lanes. What the research found in general, with its limitations: As age increased, observed TCR beta diversity per million T cells dropped in a roughly linear way, and a significant reduction was already evident by age around 41. Conclusive comparison of naive and antigen-experienced compartments was prevented by the profiling of bulk unsorted PBMCs. Compared with the aged group, the long-lived group had more naive CD4+ T cells, fewer expanded clones and increased TCR diversity, suggesting age selection. Estimates of total diversity based on one million sequenced T cells were regarded as lower bounds and as underestimates. There was a strong correlation between observed TCR beta diversity and the percentage of naive T cells measured by flow cytometry. Because the CMV infection status of the donors was unknown, age-related changes in expanded clonotypes may potentially have been confounded.

The donors were 40 or so Caucasian individuals from Russia, aged roughly 6 to 95 years, who were systemically healthy. Each donor gave approximately 9.3 milliliters of peripheral blood, collected into EDTA-treated Vacutainer tubes. Ficoll-Paque density-gradient centrifugation was used to isolate PBMCs, with at least 6 million per sample. Total RNA, at least 5 micrograms per sample, was extracted from PBMCs with Trizol reagent. For every donor, an aliquot of PBMCs went through flow cytometry to measure the percentages of naive CD45RAhigh/CD27high T cells. Comments on this clonotype: There is no known antigen for this receptor. No base-level quality is on record; no much larger clone is a single base apart.

The protocol used for the library was 5' RACE. The listed sequencing device is Illumina HiSeq 2500. A second about 7 to 12 cycle PCR used a sample-barcoded 5' primer and a J-beta primer mix. A unique molecular identifier was introduced onto each TCR beta cDNA molecule by a template-switch 5' adaptor carrying 12 random nucleotides. Each sample yielded at least 3 million CDR3-containing paired-end reads. First-strand cDNA synthesis was performed from all RNA using the Mint cDNA synthesis kit, with priming by a TRBC-specific oligonucleotide. All cDNA was treated with uracil-DNA glycosylase and then went through a first 18-cycle PCR with the universal primers M1SS and BC2_uni_R. Turning to the authors' computational methods: Normalization of each sample was performed by random selection of 1 million high-quality reads, each carrying a distinct molecular identifier. Instead of being binned into consensus sequences, reads with shared molecular identifiers were discarded. MiTCR, with a Q25 quality threshold and the strictest error-elimination algorithm, was used for CDR3 identification, clonotype clustering and error correction. A nonparametric unseen species model with Euler transformation was used to estimate a lower bound on total TCR beta diversity. TCRdb trimmed the raw reads at Q25, called clones with MiXCR and kept productive beta chains. Every CDR3 protein is listed once, alongside the most common genes and DNA of its rows. It is TCRdb's table, rather than the study itself, that gives the V and J calls and clone size. Counted in this sample were some 700,000 distinct CDR3 sequences; around 46% of them appeared once. Together, the top ten hold about 20% of the sample.

The CDR3 holds 13 amino acids from the cysteine to the phenylalanine. Only the CDR3 portion is preserved as DNA: 39 bases, with reading frame beginning at the first base. Relative to germline, V is missing 4 bases and J is missing 3 bases, with 3 bases of the junction outside any gene match. Taken from the germline V gene (reference sequence), the CDR1 and CDR2 loops are LNHDA and SQIVND. This receptor was taken from a woman aged 55 to 70 in good health. The rearrangement joined TRBV19 to TRBJ2-7; 7 of the junction bases match TRBD1. Sequenced input: blood. CDR3 region: CASSTGQSYEQYF. Here is the DNA: TGTGCCAGTAGTACGGGACAGAGCTACGAGCAGTACTTC. The CDR3, completed at both ends by the reference TRBV19 and TRBJ2-7 genes, gives the full variable domain DGGITQSPKYLFRKEGQNVTLSCEQNLNHDAMYWYRQDPGQGLRLIYYSQIVNDFQKGDIAEGYSVSREKKESFPLTVTSAQKNPTAFYLCASSTGQSYEQYFGPGTRLTVT.